This TCR beta chain is from a study of OX40 agonist ivuxolimab in advanced cancers. Study findings and constraints: No antigen was identified for the clonally expanded peripheral T cells. Low levels of normalized T-cell clonal expansion also appeared in some nonresponders.

No patient had autoimmune disease or received systemic immunosuppression. This clone was seen just once. Its antigen remains unidentified. Only in-frame clones appear in the TCRdb table, and some are missing; sequencing was by immunoSEQ multiplex PCR. The table lists nearly 55,000 clones, almost 85% of them singletons. The length of the CDR3 is 15 residues. Trimming removed 5 bases at V and 4 bases at J, with 18 bases between. Germline assignment: CDR1 MNHNS and CDR2 SASEGT. The chain carries TRBV6-1 and TRBJ2-7; D is perhaps TRBD1 (6 bases). The specimen comprised CD4+ or CD8+ T cells sorted from blood, sampled in a trial of the OX40 agonist ivuxolimab. The clonotype originates from an adult with an advanced solid tumor such as melanoma, head and neck, liver or kidney cancer. CDR3 in DNA: TGTGCCAGCAGTCTCTCTTCTGGGACAAATTACGAGCAGTACTTC. It specifies CASSLSSGTNYEQYF.